This TCR beta chain was observed in a study of shared clonotypes between healthy human individuals. 200 to 250 ng DNA, 30,000 to 35,000 T cell genomes, went into each sorted-subset replicate PCR. How the authors handled the data: Junction-only sequences without quality scores were provided by ImmunoSEQ, so filtering was different. Profiled with immunoSEQ multiplex PCR; TCRdb holds only in-frame clones, not every one. V and J calls and clone size are copied from that table; D and trimming were computed from the DNA. There are approximately 640,000 clones in the sample; around 72% occur only once, and about 2% lies in the top ten. This clone was counted only a few times. The antigen remains unidentified. This CDR3 comprises 15 residues. V was pared by 4 bases and J by 2 bases, with 14 bases between. Germline V gene data show CDR1 as SGHRS and CDR2 as YFSETQ. Study findings and constraints: Among a handful of donors, around 5% of naive CD4 clonotypes were found in common. In contrast to clonotypes shared by all four donors, non-shared clonotypes had lower generation probabilities.

The specimen sequenced was memory CD4+ T cells sorted from blood. Noted subset: CD45RA-negative fraction. The V gene is TRBV5-1, the J gene TRBJ2-3, with D unresolved. The sequence was collected from a woman in her 30s in good health. The CDR3 region is CASSPATTITDTQYF. The CDR3 DNA reads TGCGCCAGCAGCCCCGCCACGACAATCACAGATACGCAGTATTTT.